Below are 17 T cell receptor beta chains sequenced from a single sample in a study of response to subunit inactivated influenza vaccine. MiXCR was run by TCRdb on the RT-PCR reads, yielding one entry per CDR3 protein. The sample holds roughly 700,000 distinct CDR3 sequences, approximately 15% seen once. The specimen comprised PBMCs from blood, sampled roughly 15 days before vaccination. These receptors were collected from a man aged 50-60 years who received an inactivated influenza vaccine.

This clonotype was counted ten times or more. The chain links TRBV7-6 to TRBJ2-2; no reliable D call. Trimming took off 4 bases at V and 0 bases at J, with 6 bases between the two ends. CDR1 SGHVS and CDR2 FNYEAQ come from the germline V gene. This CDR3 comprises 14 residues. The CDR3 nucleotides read TGTGCCAGCAGCTCTTCAACGAACACCGGGGAGCTGTTTTTT. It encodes CASSSSTNTGELFF.

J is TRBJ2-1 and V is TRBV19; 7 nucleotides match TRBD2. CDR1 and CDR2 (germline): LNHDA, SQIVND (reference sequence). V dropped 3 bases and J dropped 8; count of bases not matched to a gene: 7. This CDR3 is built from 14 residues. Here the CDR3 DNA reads TGTGCCAGTAGTATGGGAGGGCGCAAGGATGAGCAGTTCTTC. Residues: CASSMGGRKDEQFF. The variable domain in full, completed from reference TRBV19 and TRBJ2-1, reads DGGITQSPKYLFRKEGQNVTLSCEQNLNHDAMYWYRQDPGQGLRLIYYSQIVNDFQKGDIAEGYSVSREKKESFPLTVTSAQKNPTAFYLCASSMGGRKDEQFFGPGTRLTVL.

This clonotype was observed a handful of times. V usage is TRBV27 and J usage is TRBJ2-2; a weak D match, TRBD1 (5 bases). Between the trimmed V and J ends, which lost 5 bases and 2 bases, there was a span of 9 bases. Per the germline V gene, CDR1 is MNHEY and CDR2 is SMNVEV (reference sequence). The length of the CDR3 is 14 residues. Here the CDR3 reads CASSDSLNTGELFF. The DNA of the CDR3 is TGTGCCAGCAGTGACAGTCTAAACACCGGGGAGCTGTTTTTT.

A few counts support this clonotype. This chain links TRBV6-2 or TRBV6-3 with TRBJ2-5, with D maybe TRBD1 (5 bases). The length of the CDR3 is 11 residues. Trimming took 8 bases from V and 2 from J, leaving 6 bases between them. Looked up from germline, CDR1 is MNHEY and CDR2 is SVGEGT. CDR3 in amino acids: CASGAQETQYF. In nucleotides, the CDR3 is TGTGCCAGCGGGGCTCAAGAGACCCAGTACTTC.

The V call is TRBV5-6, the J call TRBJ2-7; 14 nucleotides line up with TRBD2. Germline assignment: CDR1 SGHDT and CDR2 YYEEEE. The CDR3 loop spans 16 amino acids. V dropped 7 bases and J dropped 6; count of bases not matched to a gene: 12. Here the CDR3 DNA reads TGTGCCAGCCGGGGACTAGCGGGAGTCGGGGGGAGCGAGCAGTACTTC. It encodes CASRGLAGVGGSEQYF.

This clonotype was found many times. The CDR3 loop is CAISESRGGNEQFF. CDR3 bases: TGTGCCATCAGTGAGTCGCGGGGCGGAAATGAGCAGTTCTTC. The V and J genes are TRBV10-3 and TRBJ2-1; D possibly corresponds to TRBD2 (6 bases). V shed 0 bases and J shed 7 bases, with 10 bases lying between them. This CDR3 is 14 amino acids long. Germline CDR1 ENHRY, CDR2 SYGVKD.

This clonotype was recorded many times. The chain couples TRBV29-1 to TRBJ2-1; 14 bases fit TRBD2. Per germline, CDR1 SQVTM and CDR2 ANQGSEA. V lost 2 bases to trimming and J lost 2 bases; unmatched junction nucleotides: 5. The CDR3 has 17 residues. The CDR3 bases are TGCAGCGTTGAACGACTAGCGGGAGGGCCAGCCTACAATGAGCAGTTCTTC. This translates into CSVERLAGGPAYNEQFF.

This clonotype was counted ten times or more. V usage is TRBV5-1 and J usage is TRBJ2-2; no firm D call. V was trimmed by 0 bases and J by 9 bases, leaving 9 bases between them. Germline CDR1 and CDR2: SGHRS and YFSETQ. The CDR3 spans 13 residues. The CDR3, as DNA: TGCGCCAGCAGCTTGGATCTCGTCCGGGAGCTGTTTTTT. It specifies CASSLDLVRELFF. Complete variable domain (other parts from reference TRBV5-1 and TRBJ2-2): KAGVTQTPRYLIKTRGQQVTLSCSPISGHRSVSWYQQTPGQGLQFLFEYFSETQRNKGNFPGRFSGRQFSNSRSEMNVSTLELGDSALYLCASSLDLVRELFFGEGSRLTVL.

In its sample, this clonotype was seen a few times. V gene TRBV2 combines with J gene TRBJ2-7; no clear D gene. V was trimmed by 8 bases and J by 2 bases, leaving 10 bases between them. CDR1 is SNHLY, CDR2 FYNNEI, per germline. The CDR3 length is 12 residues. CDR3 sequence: CASGADPYEQYF. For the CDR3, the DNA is TGTGCCAGCGGTGCAGACCCCTACGAGCAGTACTTC.

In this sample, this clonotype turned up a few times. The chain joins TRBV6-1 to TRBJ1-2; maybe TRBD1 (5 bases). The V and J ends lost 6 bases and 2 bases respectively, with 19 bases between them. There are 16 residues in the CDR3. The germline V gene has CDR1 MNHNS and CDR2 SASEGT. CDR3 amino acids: CASSHLMLTENYGYTF. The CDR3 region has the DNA TGTGCCAGCAGCCATCTCATGTTGACAGAGAACTATGGCTACACCTTC.

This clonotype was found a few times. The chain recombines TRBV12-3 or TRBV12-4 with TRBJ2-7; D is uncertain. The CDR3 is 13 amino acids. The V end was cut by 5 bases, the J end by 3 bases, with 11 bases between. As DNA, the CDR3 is TGTGCCAGCAGTATTGGGATTTTCTACGAGCAGTACTTC. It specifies CASSIGIFYEQYF.

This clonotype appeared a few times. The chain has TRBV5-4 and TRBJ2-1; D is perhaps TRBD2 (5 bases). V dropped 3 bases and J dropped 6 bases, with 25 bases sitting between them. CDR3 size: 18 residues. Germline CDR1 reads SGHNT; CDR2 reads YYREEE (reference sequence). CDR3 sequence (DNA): TGTGCCAGCAGCTCGCGGGCCCTCGGAAGCAACACCCTCAATGAGCAGTTCTTC. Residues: CASSSRALGSNTLNEQFF.

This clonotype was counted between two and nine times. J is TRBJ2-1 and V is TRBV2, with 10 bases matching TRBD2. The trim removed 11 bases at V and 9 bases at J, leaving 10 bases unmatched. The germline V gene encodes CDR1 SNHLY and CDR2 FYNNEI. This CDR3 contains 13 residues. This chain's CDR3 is CAESGTSVTEQFF. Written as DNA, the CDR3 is TGTGCCGAGTCCGGGACTAGCGTGACTGAGCAGTTCTTC.

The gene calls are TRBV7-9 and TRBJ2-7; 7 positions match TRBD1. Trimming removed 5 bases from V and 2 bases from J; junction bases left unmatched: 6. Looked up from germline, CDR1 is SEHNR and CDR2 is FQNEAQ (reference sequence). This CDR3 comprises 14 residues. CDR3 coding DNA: TGTGCCAGCAGCCGGGACAGTCTGACCTACGAGCAGTACTTC. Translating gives CASSRDSLTYEQYF. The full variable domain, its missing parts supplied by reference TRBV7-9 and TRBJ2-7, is DTGVSQNPRHKITKRGQNVTFRCDPISEHNRLYWYRQTLGQGPEFLTYFQNEAQLEKSRLLSDRFSAERPKGSFSTLEIQRTEQGDSAMYLCASSRDSLTYEQYFGPGTRLTVT.

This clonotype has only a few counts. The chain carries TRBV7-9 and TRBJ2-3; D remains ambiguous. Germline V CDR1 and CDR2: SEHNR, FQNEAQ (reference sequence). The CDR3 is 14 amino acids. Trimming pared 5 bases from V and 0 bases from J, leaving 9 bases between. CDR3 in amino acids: CASSPEYSTDTQYF. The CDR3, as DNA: TGTGCCAGCAGCCCCGAATATAGCACAGATACGCAGTATTTT.

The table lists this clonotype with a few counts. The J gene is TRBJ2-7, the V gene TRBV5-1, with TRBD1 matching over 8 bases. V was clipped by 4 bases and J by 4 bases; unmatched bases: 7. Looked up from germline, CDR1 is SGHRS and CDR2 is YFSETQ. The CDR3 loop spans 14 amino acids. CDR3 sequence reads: CASSAWTGLYEQYF. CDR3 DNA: TGCGCCAGCAGCGCATGGACAGGGCTGTACGAGCAGTACTTC.

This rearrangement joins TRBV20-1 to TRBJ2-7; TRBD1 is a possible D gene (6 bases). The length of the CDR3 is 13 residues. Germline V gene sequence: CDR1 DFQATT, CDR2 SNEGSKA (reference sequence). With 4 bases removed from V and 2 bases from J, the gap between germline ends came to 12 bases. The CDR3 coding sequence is TGCAGTGCTACCGGATGGGGGCCCTACGAGCAGTACTTC. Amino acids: CSATGWGPYEQYF.